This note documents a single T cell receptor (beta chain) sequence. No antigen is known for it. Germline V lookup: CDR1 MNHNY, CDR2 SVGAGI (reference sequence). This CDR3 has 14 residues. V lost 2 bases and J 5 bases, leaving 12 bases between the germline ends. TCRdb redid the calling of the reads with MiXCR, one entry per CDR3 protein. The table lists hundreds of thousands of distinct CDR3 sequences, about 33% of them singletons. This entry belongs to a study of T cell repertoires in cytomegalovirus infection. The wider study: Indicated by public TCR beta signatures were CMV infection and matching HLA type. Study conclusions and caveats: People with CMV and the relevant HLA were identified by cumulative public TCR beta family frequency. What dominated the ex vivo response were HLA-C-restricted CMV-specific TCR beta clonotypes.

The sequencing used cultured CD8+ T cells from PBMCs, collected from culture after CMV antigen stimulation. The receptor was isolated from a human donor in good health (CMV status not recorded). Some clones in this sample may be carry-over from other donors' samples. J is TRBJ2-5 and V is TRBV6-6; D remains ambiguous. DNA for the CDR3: TGTGCCAGCAGTTACCCTTCGTCGAGTGAGACCCAGTACTTC. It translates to CASSYPSSSETQYF.